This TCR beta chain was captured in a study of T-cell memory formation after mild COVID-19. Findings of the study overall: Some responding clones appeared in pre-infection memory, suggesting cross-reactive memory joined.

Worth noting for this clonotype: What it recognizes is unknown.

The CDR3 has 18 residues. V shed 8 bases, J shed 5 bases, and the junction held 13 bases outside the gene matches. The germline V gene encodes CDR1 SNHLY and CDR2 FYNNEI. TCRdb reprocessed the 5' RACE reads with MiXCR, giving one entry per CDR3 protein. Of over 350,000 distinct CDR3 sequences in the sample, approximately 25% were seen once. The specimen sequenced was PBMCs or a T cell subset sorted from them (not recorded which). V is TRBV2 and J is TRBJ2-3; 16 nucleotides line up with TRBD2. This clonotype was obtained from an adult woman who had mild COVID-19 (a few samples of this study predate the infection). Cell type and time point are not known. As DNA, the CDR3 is TGTGCCAGCTTGCCGGGACTAGCGGGAGGGCCGTTAAAAGATACGCAGTATTTT. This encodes CASLPGLAGGPLKDTQYF.